The 27 T cell receptor beta chains presented below share a single source sample, sequenced in a study of T cells expressing NK-cell markers. For each CDR3 protein, TCRdb gives one entry from its re-call of the 5' RACE reads, without DNA. The data include 400,000 to 500,000 distinct CDR3 sequences; the top ten clones carry 7.3%. Sequencing used blood T cells: a sorted CD56 or NKG2C T cell subset, CD4+ or CD8+ T cells, or bulk PBMC T cells (not recorded which). Receptor source: a woman aged 18 to 69 in good health.

The chain couples TRBV4-3 to TRBJ2-4; TCRdb proposes TRBD2, but this gene call is untestable without DNA. Per the germline V gene, CDR1 is LGHNA and CDR2 is YSLEER. The CDR3 covers 17 residues. This chain's CDR3 is CASSHELAGGPKNIQYF.

The V gene is TRBV5-4, the J gene TRBJ2-7; no DNA is available, so the TRBD1 call from TCRdb remains unchecked. Germline values: CDR1 SGHNT, CDR2 YYREEE (reference sequence). This CDR3 has 14 amino acids. The CDR3 loop reads CASSPEDRGYEQYF.

This sequence joins TRBV6-2 or TRBV6-3 and TRBJ2-2; TCRdb indicates TRBD1, and absent DNA this call remains unverified. This CDR3 spans 16 amino acids. The germline V gene encodes CDR1 MNHEY and CDR2 SVGEGT. This chain's CDR3 is CASSSGRGQNTGELFF.

This chain connects TRBV6-2 or TRBV6-3 to TRBJ2-7; the TCRdb call, TRBD1, lacks DNA for checking. The CDR3 runs 17 residues. Per the germline V gene, CDR1 is MNHEY and CDR2 is SVGEGT. The CDR3 loop reads CASSLPPSTGVSYEQYF.

This chain links TRBV12-3 or TRBV12-4 with TRBJ1-3. The CDR3 sequence is 15 residues long. The CDR3 sequence: CASTDDSRSGNTIYF.

This sequence joins TRBV20-1 and TRBJ1-1; TCRdb outputs TRBD1, but without DNA this stays unchecked. This CDR3 has 14 amino acids. Germline lookup yields CDR1 DFQATT and CDR2 SNEGSKA (reference sequence). CDR3: CSARRDRSNTEAFF.

This chain joins TRBV6-2 or TRBV6-3 and TRBJ2-7; the TRBD1 assignment by TCRdb is unverifiable without DNA. Germline V gene lookup returns CDR1 MNHEY and CDR2 SVGEGT. The CDR3 covers 14 residues. The CDR3 here is CASSAPGHDYEQYF.

The chain couples TRBV11-2 to TRBJ1-2; TCRdb's assignment of TRBD1 cannot be checked, as there is no DNA. From germline, CDR1 is SGHAT and CDR2 FQNNGV. This CDR3 has 12 amino acids. CDR3 in amino acids: CASGGGFYGYTF.

The rearrangement links TRBV7-2 to TRBJ2-1. CDR3 length: 13 amino acids. Germline values: CDR1 SGHTA, CDR2 FQGNSA. The CDR3 region is CASSPRLINEQFF.

This chain links TRBV6-5 with TRBJ2-3; the TRBD2 assignment by TCRdb is unverifiable without DNA. This CDR3 spans 15 amino acids. Germline values: CDR1 MNHEY, CDR2 SVGAGI. CDR3 sequence: CASSYYGRATDTQYF.

The chain uses TRBV12-3 or TRBV12-4 and TRBJ2-1; TCRdb selects TRBD2, and the lack of DNA leaves this call unchecked. This CDR3 has 15 amino acids. CDR3 amino acids: CASSRWSGGGNEQFF.

The rearrangement links TRBV29-1 to TRBJ2-1; TCRdb returns TRBD2, unconfirmable since there is no DNA. From germline, CDR1 is SQVTM and CDR2 ANQGSEA. The CDR3 is 16 residues long. The CDR3 loop reads CSVEPRTSRGTNEQFF.

The chain carries TRBV4-2 and TRBJ2-1. The CDR3 is made up of 11 amino acids. Germline V gives CDR1 LGHNA, CDR2 YNFKEQ. The CDR3 spells CASGPEGEQFF.

V usage is TRBV4-2 and J usage is TRBJ2-1; TCRdb's D gene call, TRBD2, goes unchecked for lack of DNA. This CDR3 is 15 amino acids long. Looked up from germline, CDR1 is LGHNA and CDR2 is YNFKEQ. The CDR3 is CASSQPSGGAWEQFF.

The chain joins TRBV2 to TRBJ2-1; without DNA, the TCRdb call of TRBD1 cannot be checked. Germline V gene lookup returns CDR1 SNHLY and CDR2 FYNNEI. The CDR3 loop spans 13 amino acids. CDR3: CASGRGGDNEQFF.

This rearrangement joins TRBV28 to TRBJ2-1. CDR1 and CDR2 (germline): MDHEN, SYDVKM. This CDR3 is built from 14 residues. CDR3 amino acids: CASSLRTPYNEQFF.

V gene TRBV9 combines with J gene TRBJ2-2; without DNA, the TCRdb call of TRBD1 cannot be checked. Germline-derived CDR1 and CDR2 are SGDLS and YYNGEE. The CDR3 loop spans 13 amino acids. The CDR3 loop reads CASSKTGSGELFF.

V and J are TRBV2 and TRBJ1-2; checking the TCRdb D call of TRBD1 is not possible without DNA. The CDR3 extends over 13 amino acids. Germline-derived CDR1 and CDR2 are SNHLY and FYNNEI. CDR3 amino acids: CASSGDRDYGYTF. The whole variable domain, filled in from reference TRBV2 and TRBJ1-2, reads EPEVTQTPSHQVTQMGQEVILRCVPISNHLYFYWYRQILGQKVEFLVSFYNNEISEKSEIFDDQFSVERPDGSNFTLKIRSTKLEDSAMYFCASSGDRDYGYTFGSGTRLTVV.

The V call is TRBV10-3, the J call TRBJ2-3; TCRdb indicates TRBD1, and absent DNA this call remains unverified. Germline V gene data show CDR1 as ENHRY and CDR2 as SYGVKD. This CDR3 contains 13 residues. CDR3 sequence reads: CAIRRGSTDTQYF.

The chain couples TRBV27 to TRBJ2-1. The germline CDR1 and CDR2 sequences are MNHEY and SMNVEV (reference sequence). The CDR3 totals 15 residues. CDR3 region: CASSLSVGQHNEQFF.

The gene calls are TRBV12-3 or TRBV12-4 and TRBJ1-1; the TCRdb D gene call, TRBD1, has no DNA to confirm it. The CDR3 length is 16 residues. The CDR3 reads CASSSPSGGGGTEAFF.

The chain carries TRBV25-1 and TRBJ2-1; TCRdb gives TRBD1 as the D gene, but with no DNA this cannot be confirmed. The CDR3 spans 14 residues. Germline V gene sequence: CDR1 MGHDK, CDR2 SYGVNS. CDR3 in amino acids: CASKTGGILNEQFF. Filled out from reference TRBV25-1 and TRBJ2-1, the complete variable domain reads EADIYQTPRYLVIGTGKKITLECSQTMGHDKMYWYQQDPGMELHLIHYSYGVNSTEKGDLSSESTVSRIRTEHFPLTLESARPSHTSQYLCASKTGGILNEQFFGPGTRLTVL.

The chain recombines TRBV6-2 or TRBV6-3 with TRBJ2-3; with no DNA, the TCRdb D assignment of TRBD2 cannot be verified. The germline CDR1 and CDR2 sequences are MNHEY and SVGEGT. CDR3 length: 20 residues. This chain's CDR3 is CASSSKPGLAGGGGTDTQYF.

This chain connects TRBV5-1 to TRBJ2-3; as DNA is missing, the TRBD2 call by TCRdb cannot be tested. The CDR3 loop spans 16 amino acids. The germline V gene encodes CDR1 SGHRS and CDR2 YFSETQ. Here the CDR3 reads CASQGLAAQGTDTQYF.

The V gene is TRBV6-2 or TRBV6-3, the J gene TRBJ2-3; the TCRdb D gene call, TRBD1, has no DNA to confirm it. CDR3 size: 20 residues. Germline V gene sequence: CDR1 MNHEY, CDR2 SVGEGT. CDR3 sequence: CASSSPHDRFSSAALDTQYF.

The chain employs TRBV6-5 and TRBJ2-6. Germline CDR1 and CDR2: MNHEY and SVGAGI. CDR3 length equals 13 residues. Here the CDR3 reads CASSYGTANVLTF.

The rearrangement joins TRBV19 to TRBJ2-5; TCRdb's assignment of TRBD1 cannot be checked, as there is no DNA. Per germline, CDR1 LNHDA and CDR2 SQIVND (reference sequence). This CDR3 has 14 residues. This chain's CDR3 is CASSTDTYQETQYF.